This record concerns one T cell receptor (beta chain) sequence. The sample comes from a study of blood T cell repertoires in COVID-19. The overall study: Samples came from the United States, Italy and Spain, spanning acute and convalescent COVID-19. PBMCs, B-cell-depleted T cells, or T cells were the source of the cDNA or gDNA that made up the material.

Germline V lookup: CDR1 MNHEY, CDR2 SMNVEV (reference sequence). V lost 3 bases, J lost 0 bases, and 9 bases lay in between. The CDR3 has 14 amino acids. In the authors' workflow: Estimates of nucleated cell counts were drawn from the amplification of reference gene primers. TCRdb's table, derived via immunoSEQ multiplex PCR, lists solely in-frame clones and lacks some. V and J calls plus clone size are reproduced from that table; the DNA served to infer D and trimming. The sample has a few hundred thousand clones; 70% to 90% are singletons. Sequencing input: peripheral blood. This TCR derives from a human donor in a cohort sampled during active COVID-19. The gene calls are TRBV27 and TRBJ2-7; D remains ambiguous. As DNA, the CDR3 is TGTGCCAGCAGTTTCCAAGGCGGCTCCTACGAGCAGTACTTC. Translating it yields CASSFQGGSYEQYF.